These 5 T cell receptor beta chains came from one sample sequenced in a study of vaccination effects on CD4 cells after COVID-19. These receptors have no identified antigens. Measured with immunoSEQ multiplex PCR; TCRdb has only the in-frame clones, and not every one. Of 20,000 to 25,000 clones detected, approximately 76% appear once; the ten largest clones hold approximately 10%. Ahead of sequencing, the ViraFEST assay grew antigen-specific CD4+ T cells using viral peptide pools. Culture lasted about ten days before CD4+ T cell isolation. Participants were given two doses of BNT162b2 or mRNA-1273 vaccine. Sequencing used CD4+ T cells from PBMCs cultured with HCoV-229E spike peptides, obtained after COVID-19 vaccination. These receptors were taken from a human donor who received a COVID-19 vaccine.

The V call is TRBV9, the J call TRBJ2-3; D tentatively fits TRBD1 or TRBD2 (5 bases each). The V and J ends lost 1 base and 4 bases respectively, with 13 bases between them. This CDR3 has 15 residues. CDR1 and CDR2 (germline): SGDLS, YYNGEE. CDR3 nucleotide sequence: TGTGCCAGCAGCGTATTATCGGTGGGGGCAGATACGCAGTATTTT. It codes for CASSVLSVGADTQYF.

The genes are TRBV27 and TRBJ1-5, with TRBD1 identical over 9 bases. From germline, CDR1 is MNHEY and CDR2 SMNVEV (reference sequence). There are 17 residues in the CDR3. Unmatched junction bases numbered 8, after V lost 5 bases and J lost 0 bases. DNA for the CDR3: TGTGCCAGCAGTCCGGGACAGGGATCCTATAGCAATCAGCCCCAGCATTTT. Residues: CASSPGQGSYSNQPQHF.

The V call is TRBV4-2, the J call TRBJ2-1; 10 nucleotides match TRBD2. Trimming at V came to 4 bases and at J to 7 bases, leaving 4 bases not matched to a gene. CDR3 length equals 14 residues. Germline CDR1 LGHNA, CDR2 YNFKEQ. CDR3 protein: CASSPSGRGNEQFF. CDR3 in DNA: TGTGCCAGCAGCCCGAGCGGGAGGGGGAATGAGCAGTTCTTC.

The V and J genes are TRBV7-9 and TRBJ2-1, with TRBD1 matching 9 bases. Losses at the gene ends were 3 bases for V and 9 bases for J; bases not matched to a gene: 12. This CDR3 is 16 amino acids long. Germline CDR1 SEHNR, CDR2 FQNEAQ (reference sequence). CDR3 in amino acids: CASSFLRTGVGGEQFF. The CDR3 DNA follows: TGTGCCAGCAGCTTCTTGAGGACAGGGGTGGGTGGTGAGCAGTTCTTC.

V gene TRBV9 combines with J gene TRBJ2-2, with a tentative D call TRBD2 (6 bases). The CDR3 has 15 residues. V dropped 2 bases and J dropped 6 bases, with 14 bases sitting between them. Germline V gene sequence: CDR1 SGDLS, CDR2 YYNGEE. The DNA for the CDR3 is TGTGCCAGCAGCGTTGGCCGGGGGACGGCCGGGGAGCTGTTTTTT. Its translation: CASSVGRGTAGELFF.